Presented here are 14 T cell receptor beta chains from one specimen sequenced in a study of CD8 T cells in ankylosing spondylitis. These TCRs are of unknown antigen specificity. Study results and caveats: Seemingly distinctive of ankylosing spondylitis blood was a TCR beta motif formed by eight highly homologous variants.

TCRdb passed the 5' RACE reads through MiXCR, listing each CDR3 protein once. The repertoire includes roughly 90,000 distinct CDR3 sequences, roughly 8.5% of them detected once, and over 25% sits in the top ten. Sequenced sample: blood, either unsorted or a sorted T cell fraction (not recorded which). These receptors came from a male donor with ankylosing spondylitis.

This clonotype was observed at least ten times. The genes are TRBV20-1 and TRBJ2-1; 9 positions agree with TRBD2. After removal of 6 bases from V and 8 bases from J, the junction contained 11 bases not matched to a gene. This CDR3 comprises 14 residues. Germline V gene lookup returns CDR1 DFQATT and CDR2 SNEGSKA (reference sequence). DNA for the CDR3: TGCAGTGCAGAGACTAGCGGAATCAAAGATGAGCAGTTCTTC. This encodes CSAETSGIKDEQFF.

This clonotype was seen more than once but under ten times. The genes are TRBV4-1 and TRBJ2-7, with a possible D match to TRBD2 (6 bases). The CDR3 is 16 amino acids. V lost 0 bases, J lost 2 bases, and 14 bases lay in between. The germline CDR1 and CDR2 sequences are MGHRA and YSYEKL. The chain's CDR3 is CASSQDERGGTYEQYF. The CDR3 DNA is TGCGCCAGCAGCCAAGATGAGAGGGGAGGCACCTACGAGCAGTACTTC.

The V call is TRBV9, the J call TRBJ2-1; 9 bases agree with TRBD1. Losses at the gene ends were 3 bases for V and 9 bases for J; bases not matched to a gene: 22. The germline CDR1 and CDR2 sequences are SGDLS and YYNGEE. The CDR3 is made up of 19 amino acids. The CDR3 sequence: CASSADGRDRAPLTGEQFF. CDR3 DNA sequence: TGTGCCAGCAGCGCAGACGGCCGGGACAGGGCACCCCTTACGGGTGAGCAGTTCTTC.

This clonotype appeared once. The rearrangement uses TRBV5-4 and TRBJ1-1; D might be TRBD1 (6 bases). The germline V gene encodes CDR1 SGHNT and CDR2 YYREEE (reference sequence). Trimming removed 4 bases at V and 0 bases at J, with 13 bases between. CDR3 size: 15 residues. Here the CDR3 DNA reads TGTGCCAGCAGCGAGTTGGACAGCATGAACACTGAAGCTTTCTTT. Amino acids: CASSELDSMNTEAFF.

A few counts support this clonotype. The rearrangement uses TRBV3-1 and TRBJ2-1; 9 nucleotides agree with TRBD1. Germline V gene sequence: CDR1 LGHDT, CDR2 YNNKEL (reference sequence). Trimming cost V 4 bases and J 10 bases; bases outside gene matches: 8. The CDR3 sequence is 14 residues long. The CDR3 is CASSRPDRGDEQFF. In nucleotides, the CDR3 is TGTGCCAGCAGCCGACCAGACAGGGGGGACGAGCAGTTCTTC.

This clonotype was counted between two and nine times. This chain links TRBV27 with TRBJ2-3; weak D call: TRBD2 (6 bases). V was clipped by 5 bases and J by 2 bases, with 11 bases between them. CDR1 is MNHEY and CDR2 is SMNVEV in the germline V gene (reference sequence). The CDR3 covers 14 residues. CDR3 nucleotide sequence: TGTGCCAGCAGTCTATGGGACTCCACAGATACGCAGTATTTT. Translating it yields CASSLWDSTDTQYF.

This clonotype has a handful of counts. The CDR3 nucleotides are TGTGCCAGCAGCATAGGGTGGTCGGGCGGGAGGGAGACCCAGTACTTC. Translating gives CASSIGWSGGRETQYF. The V and J genes are TRBV11-2 and TRBJ2-5; 8 bases match TRBD2. There are 16 residues in the CDR3. CDR1 and CDR2 from the germline V gene are SGHAT and FQNNGV. Unmatched junction bases numbered 13, after V lost 5 bases and J lost 5 bases.

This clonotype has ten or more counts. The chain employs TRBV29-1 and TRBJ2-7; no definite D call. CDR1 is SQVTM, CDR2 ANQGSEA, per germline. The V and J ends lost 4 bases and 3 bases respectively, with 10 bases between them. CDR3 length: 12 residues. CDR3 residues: CSVGNGIYEQYV. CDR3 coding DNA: TGCAGCGTTGGGAACGGTATCTACGAGCAGTACGTC.

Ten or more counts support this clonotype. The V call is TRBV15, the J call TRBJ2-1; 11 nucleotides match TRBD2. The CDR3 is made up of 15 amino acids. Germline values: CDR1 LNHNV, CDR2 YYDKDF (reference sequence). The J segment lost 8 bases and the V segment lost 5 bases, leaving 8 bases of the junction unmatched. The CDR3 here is CATSPTSGKRDEQFF. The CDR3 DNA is TGTGCCACCAGCCCGACTAGCGGGAAGCGAGATGAGCAGTTCTTC.

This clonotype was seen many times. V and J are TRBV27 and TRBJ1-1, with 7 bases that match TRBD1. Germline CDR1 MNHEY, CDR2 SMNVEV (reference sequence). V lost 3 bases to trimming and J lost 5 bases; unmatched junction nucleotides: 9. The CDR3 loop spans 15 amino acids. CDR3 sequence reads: CASSLYGGRGTEAFF. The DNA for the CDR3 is TGTGCCAGCAGTTTGTATGGCGGCAGGGGGACTGAAGCTTTCTTT.

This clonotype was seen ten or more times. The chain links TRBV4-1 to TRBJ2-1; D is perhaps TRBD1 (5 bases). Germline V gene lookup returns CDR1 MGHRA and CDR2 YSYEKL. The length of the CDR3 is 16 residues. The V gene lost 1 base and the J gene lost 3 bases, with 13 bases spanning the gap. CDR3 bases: TGCGCCAGCAGCCAAGTAACAGGACCCAACTACAATGAGCAGTTCTTC. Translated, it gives CASSQVTGPNYNEQFF.

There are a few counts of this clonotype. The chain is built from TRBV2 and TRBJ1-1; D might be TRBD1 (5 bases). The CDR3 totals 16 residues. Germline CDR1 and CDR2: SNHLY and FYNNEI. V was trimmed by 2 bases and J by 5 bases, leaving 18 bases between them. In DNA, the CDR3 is TGTGCCAGCAGTGAACCACGACAGATTCAAGGAACTGAAGCTTTCTTT. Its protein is CASSEPRQIQGTEAFF.

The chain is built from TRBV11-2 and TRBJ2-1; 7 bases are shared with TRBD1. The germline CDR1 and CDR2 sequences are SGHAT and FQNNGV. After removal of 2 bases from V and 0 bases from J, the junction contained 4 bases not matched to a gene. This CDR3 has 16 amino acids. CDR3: CASSLQGQSSYNEQFF. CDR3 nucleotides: TGTGCCAGCAGCTTACAGGGACAGAGCTCCTACAATGAGCAGTTCTTC.

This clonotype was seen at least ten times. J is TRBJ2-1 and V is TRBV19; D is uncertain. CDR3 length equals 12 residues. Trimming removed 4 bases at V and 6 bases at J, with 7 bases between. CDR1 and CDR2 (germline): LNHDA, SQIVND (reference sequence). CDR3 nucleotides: TGTGCCAGTAGTAGAGATCCCAATGAGCAGTTCTTC. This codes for CASSRDPNEQFF. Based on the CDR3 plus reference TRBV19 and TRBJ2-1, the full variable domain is DGGITQSPKYLFRKEGQNVTLSCEQNLNHDAMYWYRQDPGQGLRLIYYSQIVNDFQKGDIAEGYSVSREKKESFPLTVTSAQKNPTAFYLCASSRDPNEQFFGPGTRLTVL.